Following are 7 T cell receptor beta chains from one sample sequenced in a study of cytomegalovirus exposure and HLA in healthy donors. Primers: 60 Vbeta forward and 13 Jbeta reverse. Sequencing used immunoSEQ multiplex PCR; TCRdb keeps in-frame clones, though not all of them. In the table there are 150,000 to 200,000 clones, around 83% of which are singletons. Sequencing was carried out using PBMCs. The receptors here all came from a woman aged 18-29 years in good health and CMV-seronegative.

The gene calls are TRBV4-3 and TRBJ2-1; TRBD2 might be the D (7 bases). Deletions cut 4 bases from V and 8 bases from J, with 21 bases between. CDR1 is LGHNA, CDR2 YSLEER, per germline. This CDR3 region has 16 residues. The CDR3 loop is CASSPSVGGGIHEQFF. DNA for the CDR3: TGCGCCAGCAGCCCCAGCGTAGGGGGGGGTATCCATGAGCAGTTCTTC.

This rearrangement joins TRBV23-1 to TRBJ1-1; D perhaps matches TRBD1 (5 bases). TRBV23-1 is labeled an ORF, and its function is uncertain. Trimming took 4 bases from V and 13 from J, leaving 22 bases between them. This CDR3 is 14 amino acids long. The CDR3 protein is CASSPGLRGSRDFF. The CDR3 bases are TGCGCCAGCAGTCCAGGGCTAAGGGGATCCAGGGATTTCTTT.

This chain links TRBV28 with TRBJ2-7; 15 bases are a match to TRBD2. CDR1 is MDHEN, CDR2 SYDVKM, per germline. The CDR3 sequence is 20 residues long. Trimming cost V 8 bases and J 6 bases; bases outside gene matches: 23. In DNA form, the CDR3 reads TGTGCCAGCGAGAGTTTCGGCTCCGGGACTAGCGGGAGGCCGGGGGTCGAGCAGTACTTC. It is translated as CASESFGSGTSGRPGVEQYF.

The gene calls are TRBV11-2 and TRBJ2-1, with a tentative D call TRBD1 (6 bases). Trimming pared 2 bases from V and 7 bases from J, leaving 15 bases between. This CDR3 has 15 amino acids. The germline V gene encodes CDR1 SGHAT and CDR2 FQNNGV. The CDR3 protein is CASSLRQGMKNEQFF. DNA for the CDR3: TGTGCCAGCAGCTTACGTCAGGGGATGAAGAATGAGCAGTTCTTC.

The gene calls are TRBV7-9 and TRBJ1-2; tentatively, D is TRBD1 (5 bases). Germline lookup yields CDR1 SEHNR and CDR2 FQNEAQ (reference sequence). The length of the CDR3 is 13 residues. Trimming stripped 8 bases from V and 5 bases from J, with 15 bases between. The CDR3 reads CASAWGLGYGYTF. CDR3 DNA: TGTGCCAGCGCTTGGGGCCTAGGGTATGGCTACACCTTC.

The V call is TRBV7-9, the J call TRBJ2-1, with 9 bases aligning to TRBD2. Trimming took 1 base from V and 7 from J; bases not matched to a gene: 11. Germline V gene data show CDR1 as SEHNR and CDR2 as FQNEAQ (reference sequence). The CDR3 runs 17 residues. The CDR3 DNA follows: TGTGCCAGCAGCTTAGGGTCTAGCGGGATCTTGGAGAATGAGCAGTTCTTC. It codes for CASSLGSSGILENEQFF.

This clone was detected once. The rearrangement joins TRBV28 to TRBJ1-4; D gene uncertain. Per germline, CDR1 MDHEN and CDR2 SYDVKM. The CDR3 contains 14 residues. Between the trimmed V and J ends, which lost 6 bases and 0 bases, there was a span of 8 bases. In DNA, the CDR3 is TGTGCCAGCAGCATACATGCAACTAATGAAAAACTGTTTTTT. This codes for CASSIHATNEKLFF.